A selection of T cell receptor beta chains follows, all from one sample in a study of blood T cell repertoires in COVID-19. Some clones are missing from TCRdb's copy, which holds only in-frame ones; the method was immunoSEQ multiplex PCR. The table records some 200,000 clones, about 88% of them present only once. Material for sequencing was PBMCs or T cells enriched from blood (not recorded which). Every receptor here comes from a woman aged 25 to 39 who had recovered from COVID-19. The CDR3 runs from the conserved cysteine through the conserved F or W. The D gene is left open where the match is weak. Clone sizes are given selectively: once, few, many, or a class where the clone is expanded.

CDR3 DNA: TGTGCCAGCAGTTACTCGTCCGGTAGCTCCTACGAGCAGTACTTC
CDR3 protein: CASSYSSGSSYEQYF
V gene: TRBV6-5
J gene: TRBJ2-7
clone size: .
D gene: .

CDR3 DNA: TGTGCCAGCAGCGTAGGAGTAGCGGGGGTTCAAGAGACCCAGTACTTC
CDR3 protein: CASSVGVAGVQETQYF
V gene: TRBV9
J gene: TRBJ2-5
clone size: .
D gene: TRBD2

CDR3 DNA: TGTGCCATCAGTGAGTGGACAGGGGGCCCCTTAACCTATGGCTACACCTTC
CDR3 protein: CAISEWTGGPLTYGYTF
V gene: TRBV10-3
J gene: TRBJ1-2
clone size: .
D gene: TRBD1

CDR3 DNA: TGTGCCAGCAGCTTAGTTCGGGACAGGCTTGCCCTGAGCTCCTACGAGCAGTACTTC
CDR3 protein: CASSLVRDRLALSSYEQYF
V gene: TRBV7-8
J gene: TRBJ2-7
clone size: once
D gene: TRBD1

CDR3 DNA: TGCGCCAGCAGCTTGGAAGCTTCAGCCGGGGATACGCAGTATTTT
CDR3 protein: CASSLEASAGDTQYF
V gene: TRBV5-1
J gene: TRBJ2-3
clone size: .
D gene: .

CDR3 DNA: TGTGCCAGCAGCTCACCGGGAGGCCGGGGAGACGAGCAGTACTTC
CDR3 protein: CASSSPGGRGDEQYF
V gene: TRBV11-2
J gene: TRBJ2-7
clone size: .
D gene: TRBD2

CDR3 DNA: TGTGCCAGTAGTATTATTACAGGGGCCCCTGAAGCTTTCTTT
CDR3 protein: CASSIITGAPEAFF
V gene: TRBV19
J gene: TRBJ1-1
clone size: .
D gene: TRBD1

CDR3 DNA: TGCGCCAGCAGCCATGACAGGGGGCGCCGGAATGAGCAGTTCTTC
CDR3 protein: CASSHDRGRRNEQFF
V gene: TRBV4-3
J gene: TRBJ2-1
clone size: .
D gene: TRBD1

CDR3 DNA: TGTGCCAGCAGCGCCTACGAAATCTCTGGGGCCAACGTCCTGACTTTC
CDR3 protein: CASSAYEISGANVLTF
V gene: TRBV9
J gene: TRBJ2-6
clone size: once
D gene: .

CDR3 DNA: TGCGCCAGCAGCCTATCCGGGACAGGGGGCTCCGAGCAGTACTTC
CDR3 protein: CASSLSGTGGSEQYF
V gene: TRBV5-1
J gene: TRBJ2-7
clone size: .
D gene: TRBD1

CDR3 DNA: TGTGCCAGCAGCTTGGATGTAGGGAGCTCCTACGAGCAGTACTTC
CDR3 protein: CASSLDVGSSYEQYF
V gene: TRBV5-4
J gene: TRBJ2-7
clone size: .
D gene: .

CDR3 DNA: TGTGCCAGCAGCTTGGGGGGGGGTAGCACAGATACGCAGTATTTT
CDR3 protein: CASSLGGGSTDTQYF
V gene: TRBV5-4
J gene: TRBJ2-3
clone size: .
D gene: TRBD2

CDR3 DNA: TGTGCCAGCAGCGAGAACGGGGGGCTGAGAGCTTTCTTT
CDR3 protein: CASSENGGLRAFF
V gene: TRBV7-2
J gene: TRBJ1-1
clone size: .
D gene: .

CDR3 DNA: TGTGCTAGTGGTTTAGGACAGGGGGCTGGAAACACCATATATTTT
CDR3 protein: CASGLGQGAGNTIYF
V gene: TRBV12-5
J gene: TRBJ1-3
clone size: .
D gene: TRBD1

CDR3 DNA: TGCGCCAGCAGCCCTAGCGGGGGCCCTTACAATGAGCAGTTCTTC
CDR3 protein: CASSPSGGPYNEQFF
V gene: TRBV5-1
J gene: TRBJ2-1
clone size: .
D gene: TRBD2

CDR3 DNA: TGTGCCAGCAGCCAAGATTTGGGCACATACTATGGCTACACCTTC
CDR3 protein: CASSQDLGTYYGYTF
V gene: TRBV4-2
J gene: TRBJ1-2
clone size: .
D gene: .

CDR3 DNA: TGTGCCAGCAGCTCAACAGGGGGTAATGGCTACACCTTC
CDR3 protein: CASSSTGGNGYTF
V gene: TRBV7-2
J gene: TRBJ1-2
clone size: few
D gene: TRBD1

CDR3 DNA: TGTGCCAGCAGCTCCGATCTGGGGGGCTATGGCTACACCTTC
CDR3 protein: CASSSDLGGYGYTF
V gene: TRBV5-6
J gene: TRBJ1-2
clone size: .
D gene: .

CDR3 DNA: TGTGCCAGCAGGACTCAGGGAAGGTCACCCCTCCACTTT
CDR3 protein: CASRTQGRSPLHF
V gene: TRBV3-1/TRBV3-2
J gene: TRBJ1-6
clone size: once
D gene: .

CDR3 DNA: TGTGCCAGCAGCTTGGTAGGGGTTCCCGGGGAGCTGTTTTTT
CDR3 protein: CASSLVGVPGELFF
V gene: TRBV5-5
J gene: TRBJ2-2
clone size: .
D gene: .

CDR3 DNA: TGTGCCAGCAGCGGACAGGGACAGGGGGGAAGCGAGCAGTACTTC
CDR3 protein: CASSGQGQGGSEQYF
V gene: TRBV9
J gene: TRBJ2-7
clone size: .
D gene: TRBD1

CDR3 DNA: TGTGCCAGCAGCGTAGTAGGAGGGGCTGGAAACACCATATATTTT
CDR3 protein: CASSVVGGAGNTIYF
V gene: TRBV9
J gene: TRBJ1-3
clone size: .
D gene: .

CDR3 DNA: TGTGCCAGCAGACCTGACTTCCTAAGCTCCTACGAGCAGTACTTC
CDR3 protein: CASRPDFLSSYEQYF
V gene: TRBV5-4
J gene: TRBJ2-7
clone size: once
D gene: .

CDR3 DNA: TGTGCCAGCAGTACTATGGGTGAGCAGTTCTTC
CDR3 protein: CASSTMGEQFF
V gene: TRBV6-5
J gene: TRBJ2-1
clone size: .
D gene: .

CDR3 DNA: TGCGCCAGCAGCCATTCCACAGGGGCGGGCTCACCCCTCCACTTT
CDR3 protein: CASSHSTGAGSPLHF
V gene: TRBV4-3
J gene: TRBJ1-6
clone size: .
D gene: TRBD1

CDR3 DNA: TGTGCCAGCAGCTTGTTGACAGGGGGCCAAGAGACCCAGTACTTC
CDR3 protein: CASSLLTGGQETQYF
V gene: TRBV7-9
J gene: TRBJ2-5
clone size: .
D gene: TRBD1

CDR3 DNA: TGCGCCAGCAGCCAAGGAGGGGGCAGGAGGATCGGGGAGCTGTTTTTT
CDR3 protein: CASSQGGGRRIGELFF
V gene: TRBV4-1
J gene: TRBJ2-2
clone size: .
D gene: TRBD1

CDR3 DNA: TGTGCCAGTAGTATCGGGGAGAACGGAAACACCATATATTTT
CDR3 protein: CASSIGENGNTIYF
V gene: TRBV19
J gene: TRBJ1-3
clone size: .
D gene: .

CDR3 DNA: TGTGCCAGCAGCCCGAAAACTAACCCACCAAGCGGGACCCTCCACACAGATACGCAGTATTTT
CDR3 protein: CASSPKTNPPSGTLHTDTQYF
V gene: TRBV3-1/TRBV3-2
J gene: TRBJ2-3
clone size: .
D gene: TRBD2

CDR3 DNA: TGTGCCAGCCTCAGCGGTCGTAGCGGGGATAGCACAGATACGCAGTATTTT
CDR3 protein: CASLSGRSGDSTDTQYF
V gene: TRBV5-5
J gene: TRBJ2-3
clone size: .
D gene: TRBD2

CDR3 DNA: TGCGCCAGCAGCCAGGACAGGGGCTCACCCCTCCACTTT
CDR3 protein: CASSQDRGSPLHF
V gene: TRBV4-3
J gene: TRBJ1-6
clone size: .
D gene: TRBD1

CDR3 DNA: TGTGCCAGTAGCGCAAGCGGGGGAGCTTCCTACGAGCAGTACTTC
CDR3 protein: CASSASGGASYEQYF
V gene: TRBV19
J gene: TRBJ2-7
clone size: .
D gene: TRBD2

CDR3 DNA: TGTGCCAGCAGCTCAGTCAGGGGTCGCACTGAAGCTTTCTTT
CDR3 protein: CASSSVRGRTEAFF
V gene: TRBV14
J gene: TRBJ1-1
clone size: .
D gene: .

CDR3 DNA: TGTGCCAGCAGCTTAGCCGAGTCGGGCAGGGTCTCTGGAAACACCATATATTTT
CDR3 protein: CASSLAESGRVSGNTIYF
V gene: TRBV7-8
J gene: TRBJ1-3
clone size: once
D gene: .

CDR3 DNA: TGTGCCAGCAGCTTAGTGGGGACAGGGGGGTTTCTGGACAATGAGCAGTTCTTC
CDR3 protein: CASSLVGTGGFLDNEQFF
V gene: TRBV7-2
J gene: TRBJ2-1
clone size: .
D gene: TRBD1

CDR3 DNA: TGTGCCAGCAGTAGAGGGGGAGGGATCGAGCAGTACTTC
CDR3 protein: CASSRGGGIEQYF
V gene: TRBV9
J gene: TRBJ2-7
clone size: .
D gene: .

CDR3 DNA: TGTGCCAGCAGCTCCCAGGGGGCGCAAGGTTCACCCCTCCACTTT
CDR3 protein: CASSSQGAQGSPLHF
V gene: TRBV7-9
J gene: TRBJ1-6
clone size: few
D gene: TRBD1

CDR3 DNA: TGTGCCAGCAGCCAAGTGACTAGCGGGGGATTTGGAGAGACCCAGTACTTC
CDR3 protein: CASSQVTSGGFGETQYF
V gene: TRBV4-2
J gene: TRBJ2-5
clone size: .
D gene: TRBD2

CDR3 DNA: TGTGCCAACAACAGGGGGCCAGGCACTGAAGCTTTCTTT
CDR3 protein: CANNRGPGTEAFF
V gene: TRBV12-3/TRBV12-4
J gene: TRBJ1-1
clone size: once
D gene: TRBD1

CDR3 DNA: TGTGCCAGTAGTATAGCCCGGGACAGGGTCTTTGCAGATACGCAGTATTTT
CDR3 protein: CASSIARDRVFADTQYF
V gene: TRBV19
J gene: TRBJ2-3
clone size: .
D gene: TRBD1

CDR3 DNA: TGTGCCAGCAGCTACAAACAGGGTGGTTATGAAAAACTGTTTTTT
CDR3 protein: CASSYKQGGYEKLFF
V gene: TRBV14
J gene: TRBJ1-4
clone size: .
D gene: .

CDR3 DNA: TGCGCCAGGAGGACAGATTATAATTCACCCCTCCACTTT
CDR3 protein: CARRTDYNSPLHF
V gene: TRBV5-1
J gene: TRBJ1-6
clone size: .
D gene: .

CDR3 DNA: TGTGCCAGCAGCGGTACCGGGACAGGGATTGAGACCCAGTACTTC
CDR3 protein: CASSGTGTGIETQYF
V gene: TRBV5-8
J gene: TRBJ2-5
clone size: once
D gene: TRBD1

CDR3 DNA: TGTGCCAGCAGTTACCTAGCGGGGCCCACCGGGGAGCTGTTTTTT
CDR3 protein: CASSYLAGPTGELFF
V gene: TRBV6-5
J gene: TRBJ2-2
clone size: .
D gene: TRBD2

CDR3 DNA: TGTGCCAGCAGTATAGCGGGGGGCTCAGATACGCAGTATTTT
CDR3 protein: CASSIAGGSDTQYF
V gene: TRBV6-5
J gene: TRBJ2-3
clone size: .
D gene: TRBD2

CDR3 DNA: TGTGCCAGCAGCTTAACTGGGACAGGGAAGTTTCCAGAGACCCAGTACTTC
CDR3 protein: CASSLTGTGKFPETQYF
V gene: TRBV11-2
J gene: TRBJ2-5
clone size: once
D gene: TRBD1

CDR3 DNA: TGCGCCAGCAGTGAGTCTTCCGTCCCAAAAGGAGCTAACTATGGCTACACCTTC
CDR3 protein: CASSESSVPKGANYGYTF
V gene: TRBV10-1
J gene: TRBJ1-2
clone size: .
D gene: .